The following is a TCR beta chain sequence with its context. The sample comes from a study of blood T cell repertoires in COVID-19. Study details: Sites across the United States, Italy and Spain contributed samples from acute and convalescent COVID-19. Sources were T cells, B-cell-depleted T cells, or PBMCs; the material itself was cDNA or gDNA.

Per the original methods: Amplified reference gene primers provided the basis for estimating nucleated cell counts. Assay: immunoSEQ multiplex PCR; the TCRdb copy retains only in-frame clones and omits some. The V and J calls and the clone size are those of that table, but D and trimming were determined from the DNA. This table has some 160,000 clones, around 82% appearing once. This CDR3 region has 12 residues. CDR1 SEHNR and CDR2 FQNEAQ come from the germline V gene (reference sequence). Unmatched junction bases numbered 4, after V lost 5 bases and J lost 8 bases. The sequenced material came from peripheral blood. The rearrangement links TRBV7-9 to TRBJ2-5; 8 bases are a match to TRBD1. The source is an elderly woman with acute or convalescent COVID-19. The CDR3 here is CASSADRGTQYF. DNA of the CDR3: TGTGCCAGCAGCGCAGACAGGGGCACCCAGTACTTC.